Sequencing of this T cell receptor beta chain was carried out in a study of blood T cell repertoires in COVID-19. Across the study: COVID-19 samples from acute and convalescent phases originated in the United States, Italy and Spain. PBMCs, B-cell-depleted T cells, or T cells provided the cDNA or gDNA that made up the material.

Per the authors' pipeline: How many nucleated cells were present was estimated from reference gene primer amplification. Clones were sequenced by immunoSEQ multiplex PCR, and TCRdb holds only the in-frame ones, with some missing. D and trimming come from the DNA, and the V and J calls and clone size come from that table. This sample has tens of thousands of clones, with roughly 84% found just once. Unmatched junction bases numbered 16, after V lost 1 base and J lost 7 bases. The CDR3 extends over 19 amino acids. In germline, CDR1 is KGHDR, CDR2 SFDVKD. The chain links TRBV24-1 to TRBJ2-1; 9 nucleotides align to TRBD1. Sequencing was performed on peripheral blood. The source of this sequence is a woman aged 55-70 years with acute or convalescent COVID-19. The CDR3 bases are TGTGCCACCAGTGATTTCCGAACTCCACAGGGGGCGCAAAGAAATGAGCAGTTCTTC. Translated: CATSDFRTPQGAQRNEQFF.